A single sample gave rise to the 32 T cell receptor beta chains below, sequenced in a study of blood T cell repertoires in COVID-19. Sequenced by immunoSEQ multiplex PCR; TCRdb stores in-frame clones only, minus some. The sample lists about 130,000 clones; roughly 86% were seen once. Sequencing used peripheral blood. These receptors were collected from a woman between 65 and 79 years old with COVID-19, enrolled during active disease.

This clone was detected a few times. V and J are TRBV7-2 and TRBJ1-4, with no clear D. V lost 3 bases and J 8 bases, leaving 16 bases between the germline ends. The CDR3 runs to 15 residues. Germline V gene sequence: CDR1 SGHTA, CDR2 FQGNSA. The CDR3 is CASSFRFGEVEKLFF. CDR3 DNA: TGTGCCAGCAGCTTCAGGTTCGGGGAGGTGGAAAAACTGTTTTTT.

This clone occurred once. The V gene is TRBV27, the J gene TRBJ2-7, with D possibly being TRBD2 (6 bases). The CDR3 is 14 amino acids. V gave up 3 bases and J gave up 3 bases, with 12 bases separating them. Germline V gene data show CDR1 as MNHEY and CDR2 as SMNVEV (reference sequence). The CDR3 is CASSFGWGDYEQYF. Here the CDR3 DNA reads TGTGCCAGCAGTTTTGGTTGGGGGGACTACGAGCAGTACTTC.

The CDR3 reads CASSQPREGQPQHF. DNA of the CDR3: TGCGCCAGCAGCCAACCCAGGGAAGGTCAGCCCCAGCATTTT. J is TRBJ1-5 and V is TRBV4-1, with D maybe TRBD1 (5 bases). V was shortened by 2 bases and J by 6 bases, with 11 bases between the two germline ends. Looked up from germline, CDR1 is MGHRA and CDR2 is YSYEKL. This CDR3 spans 14 amino acids.

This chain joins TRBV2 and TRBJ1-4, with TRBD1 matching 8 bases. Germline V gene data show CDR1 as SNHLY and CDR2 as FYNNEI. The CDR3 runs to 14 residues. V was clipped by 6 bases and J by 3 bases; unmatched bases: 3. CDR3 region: CASSQGASNEKLFF. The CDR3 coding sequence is TGTGCCAGCAGCCAGGGGGCCTCTAATGAAAAACTGTTTTTT.

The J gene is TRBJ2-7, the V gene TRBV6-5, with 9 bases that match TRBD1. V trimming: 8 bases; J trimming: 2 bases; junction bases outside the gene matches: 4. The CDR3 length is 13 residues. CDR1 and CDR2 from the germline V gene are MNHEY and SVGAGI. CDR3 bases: TGTGCCAGCCGGGGGACAGGGACCTACGAGCAGTACTTC. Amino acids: CASRGTGTYEQYF.

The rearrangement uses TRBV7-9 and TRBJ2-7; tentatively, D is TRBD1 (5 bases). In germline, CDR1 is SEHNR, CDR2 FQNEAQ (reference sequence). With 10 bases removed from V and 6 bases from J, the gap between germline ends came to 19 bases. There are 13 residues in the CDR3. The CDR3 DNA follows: TGTGCCACCCAAACGACAGCTACTGGCGAGCAGTACTTC. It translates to CATQTTATGEQYF.

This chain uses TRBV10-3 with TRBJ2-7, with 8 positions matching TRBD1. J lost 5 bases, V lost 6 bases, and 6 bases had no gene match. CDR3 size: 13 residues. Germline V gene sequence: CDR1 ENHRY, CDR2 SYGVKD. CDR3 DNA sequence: TGTGCCATCAGATCCGGACAGGGCCACGAGCAGTACTTC. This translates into CAIRSGQGHEQYF.

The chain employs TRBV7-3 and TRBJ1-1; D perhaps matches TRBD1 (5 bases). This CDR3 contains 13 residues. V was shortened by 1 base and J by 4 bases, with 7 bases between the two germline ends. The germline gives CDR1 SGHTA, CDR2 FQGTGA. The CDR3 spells CASSLMGGTEAFF. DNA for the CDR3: TGTGCCAGCAGCTTAATGGGGGGCACTGAAGCTTTCTTT.

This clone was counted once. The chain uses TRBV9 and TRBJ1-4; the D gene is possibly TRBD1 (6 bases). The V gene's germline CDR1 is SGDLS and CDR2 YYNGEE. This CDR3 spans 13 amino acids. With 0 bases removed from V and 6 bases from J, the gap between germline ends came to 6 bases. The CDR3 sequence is CASSVDRDEKLFF. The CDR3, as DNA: TGTGCCAGCAGCGTAGACAGGGATGAAAAACTGTTTTTT.

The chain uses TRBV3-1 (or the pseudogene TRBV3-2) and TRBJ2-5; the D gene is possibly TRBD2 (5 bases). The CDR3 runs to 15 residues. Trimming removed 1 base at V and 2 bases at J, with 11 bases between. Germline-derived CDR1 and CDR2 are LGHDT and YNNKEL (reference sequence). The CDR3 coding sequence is TGTGCCAGCAGCCAAGGACTACCTATTCAAGAGACCCAGTACTTC. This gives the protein CASSQGLPIQETQYF.

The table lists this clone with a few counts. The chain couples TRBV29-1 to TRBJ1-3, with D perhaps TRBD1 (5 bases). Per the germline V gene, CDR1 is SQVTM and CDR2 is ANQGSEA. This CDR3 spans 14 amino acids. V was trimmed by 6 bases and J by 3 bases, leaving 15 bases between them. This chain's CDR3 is CSVPAVQGGNTIYF. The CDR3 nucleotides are TGCAGCGTCCCCGCGGTTCAGGGTGGAAACACCATATATTTT.

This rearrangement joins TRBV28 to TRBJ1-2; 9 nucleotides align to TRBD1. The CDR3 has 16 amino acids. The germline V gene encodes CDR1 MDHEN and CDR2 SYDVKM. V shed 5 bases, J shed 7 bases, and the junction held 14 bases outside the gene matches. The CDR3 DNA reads TGTGCCAGCAGTGCCTTCCGGGACAGGGTTGTTCCTGGCTACACCTTC. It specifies CASSAFRDRVVPGYTF.

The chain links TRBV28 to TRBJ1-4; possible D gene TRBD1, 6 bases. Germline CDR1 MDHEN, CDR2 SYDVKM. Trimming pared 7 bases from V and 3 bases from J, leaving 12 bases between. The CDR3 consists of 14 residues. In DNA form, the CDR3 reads TGTGCCAGCACCCTCAGGGGCGCTAATGAAAAACTGTTTTTT. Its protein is CASTLRGANEKLFF.

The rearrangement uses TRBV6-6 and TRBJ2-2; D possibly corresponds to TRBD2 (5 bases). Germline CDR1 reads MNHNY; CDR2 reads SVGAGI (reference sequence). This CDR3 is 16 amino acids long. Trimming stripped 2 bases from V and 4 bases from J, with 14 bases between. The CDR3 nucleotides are TGTGCCAGCAGTTACCCGGCCCTAGCCGGCACCGGGGAGCTGTTTTTT. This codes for CASSYPALAGTGELFF.

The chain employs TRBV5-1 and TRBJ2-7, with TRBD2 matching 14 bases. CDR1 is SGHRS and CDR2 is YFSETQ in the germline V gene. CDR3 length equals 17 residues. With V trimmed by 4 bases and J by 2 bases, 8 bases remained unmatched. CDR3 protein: CASSRGLAGEPTYEQYF. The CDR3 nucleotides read TGCGCCAGCAGCCGGGGACTAGCGGGGGAACCGACCTACGAGCAGTACTTC.

CDR3 DNA: TGTGCCAGCAGCTTGATGGGGGGGACAGGGAACGAGCAGTACTTC. Translating gives CASSLMGGTGNEQYF. The chain uses TRBV7-6 and TRBJ2-7; 9 bases fit TRBD1. Germline CDR1 reads SGHVS; CDR2 reads FNYEAQ. The V and J ends lost 3 bases and 5 bases, in that order; junction bases with no gene match: 8. The CDR3 is 15 residues long. The variable domain in full, with the rest retrieved from reference TRBV7-6 and TRBJ2-7, is GAGVSQSPRYKVTKRGQDVALRCDPISGHVSLYWYRQALGQGPEFLTYFNYEAQQDKSGLPNDRFSAERPEGSISTLTIQRTEQRDSAMYRCASSLMGGTGNEQYFGPGTRLTVT.

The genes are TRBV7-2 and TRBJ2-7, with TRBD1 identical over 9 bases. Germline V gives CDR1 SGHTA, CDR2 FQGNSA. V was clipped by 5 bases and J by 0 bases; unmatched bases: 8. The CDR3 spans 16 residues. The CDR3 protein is CASSASVQGASYEQYF. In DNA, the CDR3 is TGTGCCAGCAGCGCTTCGGTACAGGGGGCCTCCTACGAGCAGTACTTC.

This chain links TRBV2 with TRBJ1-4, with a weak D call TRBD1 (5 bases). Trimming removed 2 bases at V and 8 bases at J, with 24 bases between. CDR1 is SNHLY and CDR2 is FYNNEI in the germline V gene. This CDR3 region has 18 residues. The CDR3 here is CASSEIGVGLGTGEKLFF. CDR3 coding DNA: TGTGCCAGCAGTGAAATCGGCGTCGGGTTAGGGACTGGAGAAAAACTGTTTTTT.

CDR3 coding DNA: TGTGCCAGCAGTTCCGCCGGGACAGGGGGCGTGGAGACCCAGTACTTC. It is translated as CASSSAGTGGVETQYF. The rearrangement uses TRBV28 and TRBJ2-5; 12 bases align to TRBD1. The V and J ends lost 4 bases and 5 bases, in that order; junction bases with no gene match: 8. The length of the CDR3 is 16 residues. CDR1 and CDR2 from the germline V gene are MDHEN and SYDVKM.

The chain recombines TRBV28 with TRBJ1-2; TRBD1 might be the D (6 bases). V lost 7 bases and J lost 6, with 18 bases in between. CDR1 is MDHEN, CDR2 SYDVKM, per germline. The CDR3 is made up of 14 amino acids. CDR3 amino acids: CASKVGDTLHGYTF. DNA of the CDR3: TGTGCCAGCAAGGTGGGGGACACACTTCATGGCTACACCTTC.

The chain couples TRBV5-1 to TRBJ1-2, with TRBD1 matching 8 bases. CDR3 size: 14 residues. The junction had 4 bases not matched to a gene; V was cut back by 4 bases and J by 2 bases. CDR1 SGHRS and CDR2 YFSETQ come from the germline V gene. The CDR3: CASSPTGENYGYTF. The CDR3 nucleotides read TGCGCCAGCAGCCCGACAGGGGAAAACTATGGCTACACCTTC.

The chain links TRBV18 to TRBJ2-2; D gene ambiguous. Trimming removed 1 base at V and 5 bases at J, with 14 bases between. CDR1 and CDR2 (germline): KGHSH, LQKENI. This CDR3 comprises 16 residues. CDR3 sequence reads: CASSPLIWHGTGELFF. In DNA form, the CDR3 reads TGTGCCAGCTCACCACTGATCTGGCACGGGACCGGGGAGCTGTTTTTT.

The CDR3 DNA follows: TGTGCCAGCAGTTACGAATCTGGACTAGAGCTGTTTTTT. Protein product: CASSYESGLELFF. The gene calls are TRBV6-5 and TRBJ2-2, with a possible D match to TRBD2 (6 bases). Germline V CDR1 and CDR2: MNHEY, SVGAGI. This CDR3 is built from 13 residues. V was trimmed by 2 bases and J by 11 bases, leaving 12 bases between them.

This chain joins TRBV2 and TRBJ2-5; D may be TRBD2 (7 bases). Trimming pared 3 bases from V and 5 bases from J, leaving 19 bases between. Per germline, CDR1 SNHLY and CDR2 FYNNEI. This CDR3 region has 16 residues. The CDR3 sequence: CASSDAGALSGETQYF. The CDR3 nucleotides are TGTGCCAGCAGTGATGCGGGGGCGCTTTCCGGGGAGACCCAGTACTTC.

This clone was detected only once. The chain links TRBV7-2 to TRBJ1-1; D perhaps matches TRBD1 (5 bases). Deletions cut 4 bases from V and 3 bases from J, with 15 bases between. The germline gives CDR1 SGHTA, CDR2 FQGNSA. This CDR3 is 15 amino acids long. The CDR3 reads CASSSITGGDTEAFF. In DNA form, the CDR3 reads TGTGCCAGCAGCTCTATAACCGGGGGGGACACTGAAGCTTTCTTT.

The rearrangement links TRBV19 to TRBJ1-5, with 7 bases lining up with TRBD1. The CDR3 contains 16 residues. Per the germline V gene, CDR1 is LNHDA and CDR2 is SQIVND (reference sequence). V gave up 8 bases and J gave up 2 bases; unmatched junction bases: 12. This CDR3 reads CASGVPLTGGNQPQHF. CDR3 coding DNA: TGTGCCAGTGGTGTACCACTTACAGGGGGCAATCAGCCCCAGCATTTT.

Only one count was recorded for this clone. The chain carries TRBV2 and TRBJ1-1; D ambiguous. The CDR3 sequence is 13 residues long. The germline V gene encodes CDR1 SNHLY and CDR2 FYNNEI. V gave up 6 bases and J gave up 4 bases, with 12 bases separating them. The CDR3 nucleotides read TGTGCCAGCAGGGCAAGGGAGAGCACTGAAGCTTTCTTT. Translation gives CASRARESTEAFF.

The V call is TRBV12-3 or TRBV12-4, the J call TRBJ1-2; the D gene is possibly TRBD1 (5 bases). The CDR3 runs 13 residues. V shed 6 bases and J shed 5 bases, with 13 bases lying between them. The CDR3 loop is CASSPGGIYGYTF. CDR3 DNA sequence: TGTGCCAGCAGCCCCGGGGGGATTTATGGCTACACCTTC.

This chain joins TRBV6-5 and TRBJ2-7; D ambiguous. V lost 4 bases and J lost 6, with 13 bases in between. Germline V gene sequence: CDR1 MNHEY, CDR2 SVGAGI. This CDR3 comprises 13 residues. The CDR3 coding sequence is TGTGCCAGCAGTTCCTATGGTTCAGGCGAGCAGTACTTC. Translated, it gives CASSSYGSGEQYF.

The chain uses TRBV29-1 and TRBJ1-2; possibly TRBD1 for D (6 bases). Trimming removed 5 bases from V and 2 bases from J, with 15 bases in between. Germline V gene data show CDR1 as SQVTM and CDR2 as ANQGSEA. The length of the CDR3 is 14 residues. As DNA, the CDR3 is TGCAGCGTTACCCGAGCAGGGGTGAACTATGGCTACACCTTC. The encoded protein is CSVTRAGVNYGYTF.

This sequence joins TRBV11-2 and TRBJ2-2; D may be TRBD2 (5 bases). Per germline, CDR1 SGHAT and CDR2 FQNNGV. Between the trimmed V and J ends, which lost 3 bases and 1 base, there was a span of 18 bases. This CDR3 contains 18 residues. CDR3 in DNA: TGTGCCAGCAGCTTGTCGGCATGGGGAGCCTTGAACACCGGGGAGCTGTTTTTT. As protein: CASSLSAWGALNTGELFF.

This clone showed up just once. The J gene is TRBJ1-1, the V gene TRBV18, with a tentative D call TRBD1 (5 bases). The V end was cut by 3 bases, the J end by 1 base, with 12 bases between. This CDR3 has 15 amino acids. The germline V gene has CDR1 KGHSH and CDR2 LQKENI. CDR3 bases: TGTGCCAGCTCACCCCCGCAGGGAAGGAACACTGAAGCTTTCTTT. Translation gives CASSPPQGRNTEAFF.